This TCR beta chain was recovered during a study of control samples from healthy donors and cancer patients. CDR1 LNHDA and CDR2 SQIVND come from the germline V gene (reference sequence). The CDR3 consists of 14 residues. Deletions cut 2 bases from V and 2 bases from J, with 7 bases between. This table comes from immunoSEQ multiplex PCR, and its TCRdb copy is limited to in-frame clones, with some not included. The top ten clones hold roughly 3.4% of a sample with roughly 120,000 clones, more than 70% of them seen once. Material: blood. This receptor was identified in a man aged 40-55 years in good health. The chain employs TRBV19 and TRBJ1-3; D remains unclear. CDR3 amino acids: CASSILGAGNTIYF. In DNA, the CDR3 is TGTGCCAGTAGTATACTAGGCGCTGGAAACACCATATATTTT. Full variable domain (rest looked up from reference TRBV19 and TRBJ1-3): DGGITQSPKYLFRKEGQNVTLSCEQNLNHDAMYWYRQDPGQGLRLIYYSQIVNDFQKGDIAEGYSVSREKKESFPLTVTSAQKNPTAFYLCASSILGAGNTIYFGEGSWLTVV.